The 25 T cell receptor beta chains in this list originate from one sample, sequenced in a study of cytomegalovirus exposure and HLA in healthy donors. Vbeta (60) and Jbeta (13) primers were used in the PCR. Libraries were prepared by immunoSEQ multiplex PCR; TCRdb keeps only in-frame clonotypes and omits some of them. The sample yields 100,000 to 150,000 clones, around 80% seen once. What was sequenced was PBMCs. These receptors were collected from a woman under 40 in good health and CMV-seronegative.

The chain combines TRBV6-1 with TRBJ2-3; 10 positions match TRBD2. V lost 2 bases to trimming and J lost 5 bases; unmatched junction nucleotides: 4. The CDR3 loop spans 15 amino acids. Germline CDR1 and CDR2: MNHNS and SASEGT. CDR3 DNA sequence: TGTGCCAGCAGTGAAAGCGGGGGGGCCGTAGATACGCAGTATTTT. As protein: CASSESGGAVDTQYF.

The chain employs TRBV19 and TRBJ2-5; TRBD1 agrees at 7 bases. The CDR3 is 13 amino acids. Germline values: CDR1 LNHDA, CDR2 SQIVND (reference sequence). Losses at the gene ends were 8 bases for V and 5 bases for J; bases not matched to a gene: 8. This CDR3 reads CASGNRGEETQYF. Written as DNA, the CDR3 is TGTGCCAGTGGAAACAGGGGAGAGGAGACCCAGTACTTC.

The rearrangement uses TRBV7-9 and TRBJ1-3; the match to TRBD1 covers 9 bases. This CDR3 has 18 residues. CDR1 is SEHNR, CDR2 FQNEAQ, per germline (reference sequence). V was clipped by 4 bases and J by 2 bases; unmatched bases: 12. CDR3 DNA sequence: TGTGCCAGCAGCTCTCCCTGGGGGACAGGGTCCCCTGGAAACACCATATATTTT. As protein: CASSSPWGTGSPGNTIYF.

This chain uses TRBV9 with TRBJ1-5; TRBD1 matches 10 bases. V lost 3 bases, J lost 6 bases, and 6 bases stayed unmatched. This CDR3 spans 15 amino acids. Germline CDR1 and CDR2: SGDLS and YYNGEE. The CDR3 DNA reads TGTGCCAGCAGCGCGGGACAGGGGATCGGTCAGCCCCAGCATTTT. It is translated as CASSAGQGIGQPQHF. The complete variable domain, with remaining parts taken from reference TRBV9 and TRBJ1-5, reads DSGVTQTPKHLITATGQRVTLRCSPRSGDLSVYWYQQSLDQGLQFLIQYYNGEERAKGNILERFSAQQFPDLHSELNLSSLELGDSALYFCASSAGQGIGQPQHFGDGTRLSIL.

This clone was recorded a few times. In DNA, the CDR3 is TGTGCCAGCAGTTTATCCGGGACAGGGGCGTCCAAAAACATTCAGTACTTC. Translating it yields CASSLSGTGASKNIQYF. The chain links TRBV28 to TRBJ2-4; TRBD1 agrees at 10 bases. CDR1 is MDHEN, CDR2 SYDVKM, per germline. This CDR3 has 17 amino acids. V gave up 1 base and J gave up 2 bases; unmatched junction bases: 5.

This clone was seen more than once but under ten times. In nucleotides, the CDR3 is TGTGCCAGTAGTATTTGGGGGCCTCAAGAGACCCAGTACTTC. Translation: CASSIWGPQETQYF. V gene TRBV19 combines with J gene TRBJ2-5, with a weak D call TRBD1 (6 bases). V was pared by 3 bases and J by 2 bases, with 10 bases between. The CDR3 runs 14 residues. CDR1 and CDR2 from the germline V gene are LNHDA and SQIVND (reference sequence). Filled out from reference TRBV19 and TRBJ2-5, the complete variable domain reads DGGITQSPKYLFRKEGQNVTLSCEQNLNHDAMYWYRQDPGQGLRLIYYSQIVNDFQKGDIAEGYSVSREKKESFPLTVTSAQKNPTAFYLCASSIWGPQETQYFGPGTRLLVL.

This clone came up once. The chain joins TRBV9 to TRBJ1-2; D gene ambiguous. Germline CDR1 and CDR2: SGDLS and YYNGEE. Between the trimmed V and J ends, which lost 0 bases and 2 bases, there was a span of 11 bases. The CDR3 has 15 residues. CDR3 sequence (DNA): TGTGCCAGCAGCGTAGCTGCGGCCGGGAACTATGGCTACACCTTC. It codes for CASSVAAAGNYGYTF.

This clone was seen once. The rearrangement joins TRBV6-1 to TRBJ2-2; 8 bases are a match to TRBD1. Germline trimming cut 3 bases from V and 6 bases from J; bases unmatched to any gene: 6. The CDR3 is 15 residues long. Germline V gene sequence: CDR1 MNHNS, CDR2 SASEGT. The CDR3 loop reads CASSEVDRGAGELFF. The DNA of the CDR3 is TGTGCCAGCAGTGAGGTCGACAGGGGCGCCGGGGAGCTGTTTTTT.

This rearrangement joins TRBV5-1 to TRBJ1-1; 9 positions match TRBD1. V was clipped by 2 bases and J by 5 bases; unmatched bases: 4. Germline V gene lookup returns CDR1 SGHRS and CDR2 YFSETQ. The CDR3 totals 14 residues. CDR3 nucleotides: TGCGCCAGCAGCTTAACAGGGGGCGATACTGAAGCTTTCTTT. Translated, it gives CASSLTGGDTEAFF.

The chain employs TRBV7-9 and TRBJ2-7; TRBD2 matches at 9 bases. V lost 3 bases to trimming and J lost 0 bases; unmatched junction nucleotides: 3. CDR1 is SEHNR, CDR2 FQNEAQ, per germline (reference sequence). The CDR3 is made up of 15 amino acids. The CDR3 here is CASSFSGGSSYEQYF. The CDR3 nucleotides read TGTGCCAGCAGCTTTAGCGGGGGAAGCTCCTACGAGCAGTACTTC. Based on the CDR3 plus reference TRBV7-9 and TRBJ2-7, the full variable domain is DTGVSQNPRHKITKRGQNVTFRCDPISEHNRLYWYRQTLGQGPEFLTYFQNEAQLEKSRLLSDRFSAERPKGSFSTLEIQRTEQGDSAMYLCASSFSGGSSYEQYFGPGTRLTVT.

This chain connects TRBV2 to TRBJ1-1; D gene ambiguous. V was trimmed by 9 bases and J by 5 bases, leaving 19 bases between them. Germline values: CDR1 SNHLY, CDR2 FYNNEI. The CDR3 totals 14 residues. The CDR3 sequence is CASSRQPEGTEAFF. The CDR3 DNA reads as TGTGCCAGTTCACGACAACCGGAGGGAACTGAAGCTTTCTTT. Looking up the rest from reference TRBV2 and TRBJ1-1 gives the full variable domain: EPEVTQTPSHQVTQMGQEVILRCVPISNHLYFYWYRQILGQKVEFLVSFYNNEISEKSEIFDDQFSVERPDGSNFTLKIRSTKLEDSAMYFCASSRQPEGTEAFFGQGTRLTVV.

The chain combines TRBV5-1 with TRBJ2-1; 11 bases align to TRBD2. The CDR3 is 17 residues long. Trimming at V came to 3 bases and at J to 1 base, leaving 6 bases not matched to a gene. Germline CDR1 reads SGHRS; CDR2 reads YFSETQ. The CDR3 sequence is CASSYPTSGMSYNEQFF. The CDR3 coding sequence is TGCGCCAGCAGCTACCCGACTAGCGGGATGTCCTACAATGAGCAGTTCTTC.

The chain uses TRBV6-1 and TRBJ2-7, with D maybe TRBD1 (6 bases). Trimming left V 3 bases short and J 2 bases short, with 14 bases between. Germline V gives CDR1 MNHNS, CDR2 SASEGT. The CDR3 sequence is 15 residues long. CDR3 sequence reads: CASSDQGNLPYEQYF. The CDR3 DNA reads TGTGCCAGCAGTGATCAGGGGAATCTCCCCTACGAGCAGTACTTC.

The J gene is TRBJ1-5, the V gene TRBV9; perhaps TRBD1 as D (6 bases). V was shortened by 2 bases and J by 2 bases, with 11 bases between the two germline ends. The CDR3 totals 15 residues. Germline values: CDR1 SGDLS, CDR2 YYNGEE. For the CDR3, the DNA is TGTGCCAGCAGCGTTACAGGGTCGGGCAATCAGCCCCAGCATTTT. As protein: CASSVTGSGNQPQHF.

This sequence joins TRBV10-3 and TRBJ1-2; D unclear. Germline CDR1 reads ENHRY; CDR2 reads SYGVKD. V lost 9 bases to trimming and J lost 4 bases, with 18 bases between them. This CDR3 region has 14 residues. The CDR3 DNA sequence: TGTGCCATTTCCCGAGGTGACGGGATCTATGGCTACACCTTC. It encodes CAISRGDGIYGYTF.

The rearrangement uses TRBV2 and TRBJ1-1; D may be TRBD1 (6 bases). The germline V gene encodes CDR1 SNHLY and CDR2 FYNNEI. This CDR3 spans 13 amino acids. Deletions cut 6 bases from V and 4 bases from J, with 12 bases between. The CDR3 protein is CASSYTGSTEAFF. The DNA for the CDR3 is TGTGCCAGCAGCTACACAGGGAGCACTGAAGCTTTCTTT.

The chain joins TRBV7-9 to TRBJ1-1; D unresolved. This CDR3 region has 15 residues. Germline V lookup: CDR1 SEHNR, CDR2 FQNEAQ (reference sequence). V dropped 1 base and J dropped 1 base, with 10 bases sitting between them. CDR3 nucleotide sequence: TGTGCCAGCAGCTTAGGACTCTCCGGGAACACTGAAGCTTTCTTT. Translated: CASSLGLSGNTEAFF.

This rearrangement joins TRBV2 to TRBJ1-5; D is unclear. With 4 bases removed from V and 4 bases from J, the gap between germline ends came to 14 bases. The CDR3 sequence is 15 residues long. Per the germline V gene, CDR1 is SNHLY and CDR2 is FYNNEI. The CDR3 is CASSGQRTGNQPQHF. For the CDR3, the DNA is TGTGCCAGCAGTGGGCAGAGGACGGGGAATCAGCCCCAGCATTTT.

Concerning this clone itself: The junction and the germline gene differ at one end; a read error may be behind it. Distinct nucleotide sequences in the sample also encode this CDR3. The genes are TRBV7-2 and TRBJ1-1; D remains ambiguous. The CDR3 runs 15 residues. Germline CDR1 SGHTA, CDR2 FQGNSA. CDR3 sequence: CASSWTGGLRTEAFF. In nucleotides, the CDR3 is TGTGCTAGCAGCTGGACGGGCGGGTTGCGCACTGAAGCTTTCTTT. The full variable domain, with the rest looked up from reference TRBV7-2 and TRBJ1-1, is GAGVSQSPSNKVTEKGKDVELRCDPISGHTALYWYRQSLGQGLEFLIYFQGNSAPDKSGLPSDRFSAERTGGSVSTLTIQRTQQEDSAVYLCASSWTGGLRTEAFFGQGTRLTVV.

The chain joins TRBV2 to TRBJ2-2, with a weak D call TRBD2 (6 bases). Germline-derived CDR1 and CDR2 are SNHLY and FYNNEI. With 8 bases removed from V and 3 bases from J, the gap between germline ends came to 19 bases. The CDR3 is 16 residues long. CDR3 amino acids: CASSSTGLRYTGELFF. As DNA, the CDR3 is TGTGCCAGCTCATCAACGGGACTTAGATACACCGGGGAGCTGTTTTTT.

This chain connects TRBV27 to TRBJ2-1; 8 nucleotides align to TRBD2. Trimming cost V 2 bases and J 5 bases; bases outside gene matches: 11. The CDR3 has 17 residues. The germline V gene encodes CDR1 MNHEY and CDR2 SMNVEV (reference sequence). DNA of the CDR3: TGTGCCAGCAGTTTAATTGGAGGCGGGAGGCTCGACAATGAGCAGTTCTTC. The encoded protein is CASSLIGGGRLDNEQFF.

The J gene is TRBJ2-5, the V gene TRBV11-3; maybe TRBD2 (5 bases). The CDR3 extends over 14 amino acids. Per germline, CDR1 SGHNT and CDR2 YENEEA. V was pared by 2 bases and J by 2 bases, with 9 bases between. The CDR3 region has the DNA TGTGCCAGCAGCTTACACGGAGGACAAGAGACCCAGTACTTC. This gives the protein CASSLHGGQETQYF.

The chain uses TRBV2 and TRBJ1-1; D gene unclear. This CDR3 is 14 amino acids long. The V end lost 0 bases, the J end lost 1 base, and 6 bases lay between the germline ends. The germline V gene encodes CDR1 SNHLY and CDR2 FYNNEI. CDR3 amino acids: CASSEAAGNTEAFF. In nucleotides, the CDR3 is TGTGCCAGCAGTGAAGCTGCGGGGAACACTGAAGCTTTCTTT.

This chain links TRBV13 with TRBJ1-2; 7 bases map to TRBD1. The CDR3 runs to 16 residues. Trimming cost V 0 bases and J 4 bases; bases outside gene matches: 8. Germline lookup yields CDR1 PRHDT and CDR2 FYEKMQ (reference sequence). As DNA, the CDR3 is TGTGCCAGCAGCTTAGGAGGGGACAGCAATACCTATGGCTACACCTTC. It translates to CASSLGGDSNTYGYTF.

In its sample, this clone was seen once. J is TRBJ2-1 and V is TRBV18; D call uncertain. The V and J ends lost 0 bases and 4 bases respectively, with 13 bases between them. Germline CDR1 and CDR2: KGHSH and LQKENI. The CDR3 sequence is 16 residues long. The CDR3 sequence is CASSPPVPAGYNEQFF. The CDR3 bases are TGTGCCAGCTCACCACCGGTCCCAGCAGGTTACAATGAGCAGTTCTTC.